This TCR beta chain appears in the sequencing data of a study of T cells after yellow fever vaccination. The overall study: Fractions low in cell number were prepared with SMART-Seq v4 Ultra Low Input. Study-wide results and limits: Secondary responses were weaker yet peaked faster, day 5 versus 15. Relatively few clonotypes were ones that appeared in both CD4 and CD8 compartments.

The CDR3 length is 13 residues. V shed 1 base, J shed 9 bases, and the junction held 6 bases outside the gene matches. Germline loops: CDR1 GTSNPN, CDR2 SVGIG (reference sequence). This clonotype was seen many times. Its target is not known. The authors made TCR cDNA by 5'RACE template switching, adding a universal primer site and UMIs. One entry per CDR3 protein, called by TCRdb with MiXCR from the 5' RACE reads. Of 250,000 to 350,000 distinct CDR3 sequences listed, 7.5% to 9.5% are singletons. The source of this sequence is a man younger than 35 who received the YFV17D yellow fever vaccine. This material consisted of CD4+ T cells sorted from PBMCs, taken 5 days after the yellow fever booster vaccination. The chain couples TRBV30 to TRBJ1-5; 7 nucleotides align to TRBD1. The CDR3 loop reads CAWSGQGDRPQHF. For the CDR3, the DNA is TGTGCCTGGAGTGGACAGGGAGATAGGCCCCAGCATTTT.